This T cell receptor (beta chain) appears in the sequencing data of a study of blood T cell repertoires in COVID-19. Study context: From T cells, B-cell-depleted T cells, or PBMCs came the material, which was cDNA or gDNA.

CDR3 size: 14 residues. The V gene end was trimmed by 2 bases and the J gene end by 6 bases; junction bases not matched to a gene: 3. Germline loops: CDR1 SGDLS, CDR2 YYNGEE. Produced via immunoSEQ multiplex PCR; TCRdb's table is partial and in-frame only. Among roughly 190,000 clones listed, about nine tenths were seen once. This sequence joins TRBV9 and TRBJ2-7, with 12 bases lining up with TRBD1. The sample taken for sequencing was peripheral blood. The source of this sequence is a man aged 50 or older with acute or convalescent COVID-19. The CDR3 nucleotides read TGTGCCAGCAGCGTCGGGACAGGGGGCTTCGAGCAGTACTTC. It encodes CASSVGTGGFEQYF.